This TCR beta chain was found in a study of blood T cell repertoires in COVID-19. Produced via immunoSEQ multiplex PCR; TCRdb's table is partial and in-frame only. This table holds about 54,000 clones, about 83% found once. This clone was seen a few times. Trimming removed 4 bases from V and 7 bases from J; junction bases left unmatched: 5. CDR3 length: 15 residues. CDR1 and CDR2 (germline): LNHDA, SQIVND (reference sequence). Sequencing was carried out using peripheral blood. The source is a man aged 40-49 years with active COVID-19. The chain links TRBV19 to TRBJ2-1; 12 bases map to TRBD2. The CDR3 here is CASSNLAGGVNEQFF. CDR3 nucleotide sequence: TGTGCCAGTAGTAATCTAGCGGGAGGGGTGAATGAGCAGTTCTTC.